This entry lists 14 T cell receptor beta chains sequenced from one sample in a study of a mutant IDH1 vaccine in newly diagnosed glioma. For these TCRs, the target antigens are not known. As for time point: week 11, during vaccination. Vaccination comprised doses that each held 300 ug of mutant IDH1 20-mer peptide, plus topical imiquimod. TCRdb keeps only in-frame clones here, not all; method: immunoSEQ multiplex PCR. The table records around 31,000 clones, 90% of them present only once. Sequenced material: PBMCs, taken from a glioma patient whose treatment included an IDH1 peptide vaccine. Source of these receptors: a man in his late teens or twenties with glioma.

The V and J genes are TRBV5-1 and TRBJ2-7; 13 bases agree with TRBD2. The CDR3 runs 17 residues. Trimming at V came to 3 bases and at J to 1 base, leaving 7 bases not matched to a gene. Germline CDR1 and CDR2: SGHRS and YFSETQ. The CDR3 bases are TGCGCCAGCAGCTCGCCCCCGGGACTAGCGGGATCCTACGAGCAGTACTTC. This encodes CASSSPPGLAGSYEQYF.

This chain connects TRBV29-1 to TRBJ2-5; the match to TRBD1 covers 10 bases. J lost 5 bases, V lost 7 bases, and 10 bases had no gene match. Looked up from germline, CDR1 is SQVTM and CDR2 is ANQGSEA. CDR3 length: 14 residues. CDR3 protein: CSGGLTGGSETQYF. The CDR3, as DNA: TGCAGCGGGGGACTGACAGGGGGCAGTGAGACCCAGTACTTC. The variable domain in full, completed from reference TRBV29-1 and TRBJ2-5, reads SAVISQKPSRDICQRGTSLTIQCQVDSQVTMMFWYRQQPGQSLTLIATANQGSEATYESGFVIDKFPISRPNLTFSTLTVSNMSPEDSSIYLCSGGLTGGSETQYFGPGTRLLVL.

The chain carries TRBV9 and TRBJ2-1; D gene ambiguous. V was shortened by 0 bases and J by 3 bases, with 7 bases between the two germline ends. This CDR3 is 14 amino acids long. Germline CDR1 SGDLS, CDR2 YYNGEE. CDR3 protein: CASSVGADYNEQFF. The CDR3 bases are TGTGCCAGCAGCGTAGGGGCTGACTACAATGAGCAGTTCTTC.

The CDR3 loop reads CASSQDRGQETQYF. The DNA of the CDR3 is TGTGCCAGCAGCCAGGACAGGGGGCAGGAGACCCAGTACTTC. V gene TRBV7-9 combines with J gene TRBJ2-5; 11 bases are a match to TRBD1. CDR1 and CDR2 from the germline V gene are SEHNR and FQNEAQ (reference sequence). CDR3 length equals 14 residues. V trimming: 5 bases; J trimming: 5 bases; junction bases outside the gene matches: 4.

The chain is built from TRBV27 and TRBJ2-7, with D perhaps TRBD2 (6 bases). Between the trimmed V and J ends, which lost 2 bases and 1 base, there was a span of 9 bases. Germline CDR1 is MNHEY and CDR2 is SMNVEV (reference sequence). The CDR3 has 14 amino acids. The CDR3 DNA reads as TGTGCCAGCAGTTTAGCGGGAAGTTCCTACGAGCAGTACTTC. It encodes CASSLAGSSYEQYF.

This chain connects TRBV4-3 to TRBJ1-2; the match to TRBD1 covers 7 bases. After removal of 0 bases from V and 4 bases from J, the junction contained 5 bases not matched to a gene. Germline V CDR1 and CDR2: LGHNA, YSLEER. The CDR3 length is 15 residues. CDR3 nucleotide sequence: TGCGCCAGCAGCCAAGATAGAGGGGGCGGCTATGGCTACACCTTC. It is translated as CASSQDRGGGYGYTF.

The chain couples TRBV5-4 to TRBJ2-3, with no clear D. The length of the CDR3 is 13 residues. Germline loops: CDR1 SGHNT, CDR2 YYREEE (reference sequence). V was shortened by 4 bases and J by 0 bases, with 6 bases between the two germline ends. The CDR3 DNA sequence: TGTGCCAGCAGCAAACCTAGCACAGATACGCAGTATTTT. Residues: CASSKPSTDTQYF. Supplemented by reference TRBV5-4 and TRBJ2-3, the full variable domain reads ETGVTQSPTHLIKTRGQQVTLRCSSQSGHNTVSWYQQALGQGPQFIFQYYREEENGRGNFPPRFSGLQFPNYSSELNVNALELDDSALYLCASSKPSTDTQYFGPGTRLTVL.

This sequence joins TRBV7-8 and TRBJ1-4; D might be TRBD1 (6 bases). Trimming removed 3 bases at V and 8 bases at J, with 13 bases between. The CDR3 length is 14 residues. CDR1 is SGHVS and CDR2 is FQNEAQ in the germline V gene. CDR3 sequence: CASSLGHSPEKLFF. The CDR3 DNA reads TGTGCCAGCAGCTTGGGACACTCCCCGGAAAAACTGTTTTTT.

The DNA for the CDR3 is TGTGCCAGTAGTATAGCCCCCGGACGGGATAGCAATCAGCCCCAGCATTTT. Translating gives CASSIAPGRDSNQPQHF. This rearrangement joins TRBV19 to TRBJ1-5; D not resolved. Trimming pared 1 base from V and 0 bases from J, leaving 13 bases between. This CDR3 has 17 amino acids. The germline gives CDR1 LNHDA, CDR2 SQIVND (reference sequence).

The gene calls are TRBV28 and TRBJ2-3, with 9 bases lining up with TRBD1. V was clipped by 5 bases and J by 4 bases; unmatched bases: 4. Germline V gene lookup returns CDR1 MDHEN and CDR2 SYDVKM. CDR3 length: 14 residues. The CDR3 loop is CASSNRGRSDTQYF. The CDR3, as DNA: TGTGCCAGCAGTAACAGGGGGCGCTCAGATACGCAGTATTTT.

In this sample, this clone turned up once. V is TRBV19 and J is TRBJ1-1, with 12 nucleotides matching TRBD1. The length of the CDR3 is 14 residues. The trim removed 2 bases at V and 11 bases at J, leaving 6 bases unmatched. CDR1 is LNHDA and CDR2 is SQIVND in the germline V gene (reference sequence). CDR3 nucleotides: TGTGCCAGTAGTATACAGGGACAGGGGGCGCCGGCTTTCTTT. Amino acid sequence: CASSIQGQGAPAFF.

The gene calls are TRBV30 and TRBJ1-3; TRBD1 is a possible D gene (6 bases). The germline gives CDR1 GTSNPN, CDR2 SVGIG (reference sequence). V was pared by 6 bases and J by 0 bases, with 12 bases between. This CDR3 comprises 14 residues. CDR3 sequence reads: CACQGLSSGNTIYF. In DNA form, the CDR3 reads TGTGCCTGTCAGGGGCTAAGCTCTGGAAACACCATATATTTT.

The CDR3 DNA follows: TGCGCCAGCAGACAGGCGAACTCCTACAATGAGCAGTTCTTC. Its protein product is CASRQANSYNEQFF. The chain is built from TRBV5-1 and TRBJ2-1; TRBD1 is a possible D gene (5 bases). This CDR3 has 14 residues. The germline V gene encodes CDR1 SGHRS and CDR2 YFSETQ. V lost 5 bases, J lost 0 bases, and 9 bases lay in between.

V and J are TRBV4-3 and TRBJ1-1, with D possibly being TRBD1 (6 bases). This CDR3 contains 15 residues. V shed 5 bases and J shed 1 base, with 14 bases lying between them. Germline V gene data show CDR1 as LGHNA and CDR2 as YSLEER. The CDR3 nucleotides are TGCGCCAGCAGCTACTACGAAGGGGGGAACACTGAAGCTTTCTTT. This sequence encodes CASSYYEGGNTEAFF.